This record covers a single TCR beta chain. The data originate from a study of T cell responses to AZD1222 COVID-19 vaccine. Trimming took off 6 bases at V and 12 bases at J, with 15 bases between the two ends. The germline V gene encodes CDR1 MGHRA and CDR2 YSYEKL. The CDR3 extends over 13 amino acids. Here immunoSEQ multiplex PCR was the method, and the copy in TCRdb shows in-frame clones only, minus some. The sample lists more than 150,000 clones, about nine tenths occurring once. The sequence was obtained from an adult who received the AZD1222 COVID-19 vaccine. Sequenced material: peripheral blood, taken 28 days after the second AZD1222 dose. This sequence joins TRBV4-1 and TRBJ1-6; a weak D match, TRBD1 (6 bases). CDR3 region: CASSRNNREPLHF. The CDR3 DNA sequence: TGCGCCAGCAGTCGAAACAACAGGGAACCCCTCCACTTT.